This TCR beta chain was sequenced for a study of cytomegalovirus exposure and HLA in healthy donors (dated 2017 in TCRdb). Describing the broader study: An earlier analysis of roughly 500 of the donors reported 250 to 300 Gb of sequence data and 117 million unique TCR beta sequences obtained from roughly 170 million T cells. Using immunosequencing, the study profiled T cell repertoires from about 650 subjects and related those repertoires to cytomegalovirus serostatus. Genome-wide SNP genotypes for about 65% of the 666 donors were used in a later genetic analysis, which treated that subset as a discovery cohort. Along with the roughly 700-subject first cohort, a separate validation cohort of approximately 110 different subjects was used. Because of strong linkage in the cohort, roughly five DR-DQ haplotypes were treated as single units for association and clustering. The study aimed to test whether cataloging public T cell receptors could reveal signatures of past pathogen exposure. Among about 370 genotyped donors of the cohort, an average of approximately 220,000 unique TCR beta nucleotide sequences was sequenced per donor, of which roughly 18% were non-productive. HLA typing covered class I and class II loci at four-digit resolution. The number of typed donors differed by locus: about 620-640 for A, B, C, DRB1 and DQB1; 500 to 550 for DQA1; approximately 600 for DPA1; and roughly 450 for DPB1. The study combined high-throughput TCR immunosequencing, statistical association of individual TCRs with disease status, and machine learning to predict cytomegalovirus infection status. The genetic ancestry cluster associated with self-reported Caucasian donors included about 81% of the roughly 360 genotyped donors. An earlier analysis of 587 of the donors applied high-throughput TCR beta sequencing to assess whether each TCR beta V gene segment acted as functional or pseudogenic. All discovery cohort repertoires had been generated using a single sequencing platform. A later analysis re-analyzed previously published TCR beta repertoires from 666 donors and added high-resolution HLA genotyping to study TCR occurrence patterns. The later analysis used no new phenotypic data to find candidate immune exposures, relying instead on TCR beta sequences and their occurrence across donors. Donor age, sex, ethnicity and CMV serostatus were collected together with the repertoire data. About 280 gigabases of sequencing data and 70 million to 100 million unique TCR sequences made up an early release that covered about 640 HLA-typed donors.

The cohort consisted of 600 to 750 healthy bone marrow donors. At the time of sampling, all cohort members were nominally healthy, though unrecorded immune exposures were likely present. The donor was CMV seropositive and belonged to the group of 250 to 350 seropositive cohort members. A peripheral blood sample was provided by each donor, and peripheral blood mononuclear cells were used for TCR beta sequencing. The Qiagen DNeasy Blood Extraction Kit was used to extract genomic DNA from the blood cell samples. Broad study findings and their caveats: Because some donors lacked HLA typing at each locus, the association tests relied only on the typed subset. In an earlier analysis of a few hundred of the donors, most TCR beta V segments were observed in productive rearrangements about 87% or about 30% of the time, broadly matching IMGT annotations. A further reported finding was that TCR beta sequences accurately predicted the HLA-A and HLA-B alleles for most subjects in the first cohort. V-gene and J-gene trimming of TCR beta chains was associated with a missense DCLRE1C variant in a later genetic analysis, and the association was replicated in an independent cohort. When HLA alleles, especially DR and DQ, strongly co-occurred, attributing TCR associations to individual alleles was difficult. A later analysis reported that several top co-occurrence clusters appeared linked to parvovirus B19, influenza, CMV and Epstein-Barr virus. A later analysis found that HLA-associated TCR beta chains were more clonally expanded and had lower generation probabilities than equally common non-associated chains. Because counts were too low, roughly 16 rarely observed V segments, including chromosome 9 orphons, were excluded from the earlier analysis of about 500 of the donors. Specific HLA alleles were associated with roughly 16,000 TCR beta sequences at a false discovery rate of 0.05 in a later analysis. A total of 150 or so TCR beta chains were listed by the study as associated with cytomegalovirus. In vitro tests confirmed that a few of the cytomegalovirus-associated TCR beta chains recognize cytomegalovirus antigens. According to a later analysis, most CMV-associated TCR beta chains appeared to be HLA-restricted, and the HLA associations seemed to be driven largely by CMV exposure. Correlated functional status among segregating V segments might be attributable to linkage disequilibrium, but an unknown experimental factor could not be ruled out. Roughly uniform sequencing depth across donors was assumed in presence/absence analyses, although this assumption may not hold. The only immune exposure information available for the cohort was CMV serostatus. In both the original and validation cohorts, the classifier was reported to diagnose cytomegalovirus status with high specificity and sensitivity. The authors suggested that the approach could potentially be extended to other disease states and immunological phenotypes. In a later analysis, TCR association rates were found to vary across HLA loci, with the most associated TCRs seen for DRB1 alleles and the fewest for HLA-C alleles. A later genetic analysis reported fewer N-insertions in productive TCRs among donors in an Asian-associated ancestry cluster than the roughly 640-donor mean. While some public TCRs were present in many individuals, most TCR sequences turned up only very rarely across donors. A cluster of highly shared sequence variants was judged likely to represent a technical artifact of the sequencing pipeline. Only TCR beta chains were sequenced in this cohort, and the absence of alpha or paired-chain data limited detectable features. The 87-base-pair reads could not distinguish some IMGT-functional V segments, including TRBV6-2 and TRBV6-3, so those segments were excluded.

Points on this clone: Its antigen specificity is not known. No qualities accompany the bases; no much larger clone lies one base away.

From cysteine to phenylalanine, the CDR3 is 12 amino acids long. The CDR3 DNA has 36 bases and is translated from base 1. The germline V gene (reference sequence) supplies CDR1 GTSNPN and CDR2 SVGIG. Trimming removed 8 bases from V and 2 bases from J; the gene matches leave 4 bases unexplained. Receptor libraries were prepared by the immunoSEQ multiplex PCR assay. For the multiplex PCR, a mixture combining 60 forward primers for TCR Vbeta segments and 13 reverse primers for TCR Jbeta segments was used. The CDR3 region of rearranged TCR beta genes was amplified from genomic DNA by a multiplex PCR assay. On the Illumina HiSeq System, the amplified TCR beta libraries were sequenced as 87-base-pair reads. In the source study's methods: A later analysis counted approximately 74 million unique TCR beta chains across the 640 or so repertoires, and 10 million to 12 million of these chains were shared by at least two donors. Raw reads were error-corrected and collapsed into unique sequences with a nearest-neighbor algorithm that merged closely related sequences to remove PCR and sequencing errors. CDR3 sequences were aligned to IMGT reference sequences to assign V, D and J gene segments. For a sequence to be retained, a match of at least six nucleotides to both a V gene segment and a J gene segment was required. Rearrangements were called productive when the CDR3 lacked stop codons and stayed in frame with V and J; all others were non-productive. CDR3 was defined according to IMGT convention as the region running from the second conserved V-encoded cysteine to the conserved J-encoded phenylalanine. In an earlier analysis of more than 550 of the donors, sequences lacking an unambiguous match to a single V gene segment were excluded. An earlier analysis of some 500 of the donors classified V segments as functional when productive rearrangements were above 56.7% and as segregating when the standard deviation between donors was above 5%. A statistical classification framework was developed to diagnose cytomegalovirus status using the catalog of TCR beta chain sequences. A later analysis assigned V and J genes by comparing TCR nucleotide sequences with IMGT/GENE-DB human TR gene sequences. The TCRdist pipeline was used in a later analysis to assign CDR3 sequences and most-parsimonious VDJ recombination scenarios. In a later analysis, each TCR beta chain was defined by its CDR3 amino acid sequence together with its V-gene family, and reads without a unique V-gene family were excluded. To address suspected cross-contamination and a sequencing artifact, a later analysis removed roughly 640 highly shared, low-generation-probability nucleotide sequences. In a later analysis, a clonal expansion index for each public chain was calculated from normalized within-repertoire ranks of inferred template counts. Generation probabilities in a later analysis came from a VDJ recombination model fitted to out-of-frame rearrangements, and those results were checked against IGoR. A later analysis scored TCR-TCR, TCR-HLA and TCR-CMV co-occurrence with hypergeometric tests, applying a repertoire-size bias correction to TCR pairs. In a later analysis, false discovery rates were estimated by permuting HLA or CMV assignments 20 times. In a later analysis, co-occurring TCRs were grouped using DBSCAN, and TCRdist sequence similarity was added for clustering within HLA-allele-positive subsets. Co-occurrence clustering excluded repertoires with fewer than 30,000 or more than 120,000 public chains, plus five with anomalous nucleotide sharing. The table was pulled from immuneACCESS by TCRdb, which kept in-frame rearrangements only. Such tables lose some clones; where checked, under half of the loss comes from unresolved V genes, and the rest has no known cause. From that table come the V and J calls and clone size; the DNA was used to work out D and trimming. For this sample there are about 170,000 clones; around four fifths appear just once. Roughly 5.2% of the sample belongs to the ten largest clones.

This sequence was found in a girl aged 10-17 years in good health and CMV-seropositive. Recombination connected TRBV30 to TRBJ1-1; the junction holds 8 bases that match TRBD1. The sample was PBMCs. Here the CDR3 is given as CAGGTGNTEAFF. The nucleotide sequence reads as follows: TGTGCCGGAGGGACAGGCAACACTGAAGCTTTCTTT.